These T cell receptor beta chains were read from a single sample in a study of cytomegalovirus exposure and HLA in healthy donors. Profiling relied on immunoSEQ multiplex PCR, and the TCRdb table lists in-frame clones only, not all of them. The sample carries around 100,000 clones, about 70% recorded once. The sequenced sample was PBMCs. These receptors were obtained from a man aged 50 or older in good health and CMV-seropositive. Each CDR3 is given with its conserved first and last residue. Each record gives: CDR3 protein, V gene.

cdr3_aa: CASSRDRGVQPQHF
v_call: TRBV19

cdr3_aa: CASSYTTTGGTEAFF
v_call: TRBV6-6

cdr3_aa: CASSLRRDTEAFF
v_call: TRBV11-2

cdr3_aa: CASSIGAGSSYEQYF
v_call: TRBV19

cdr3_aa: CASSYFSQADTQYF
v_call: TRBV6-5

cdr3_aa: CASSPDGTTYYEQYF
v_call: TRBV5-1

cdr3_aa: CASSESVRYTF
v_call: TRBV2

cdr3_aa: CAIRETSPSTEAFF
v_call: TRBV10-3

cdr3_aa: CASSLLERKQETQYF
v_call: TRBV11-2

cdr3_aa: CASSLDGTGVYGYTF
v_call: TRBV5-1

cdr3_aa: CASSVARGEADTQYF
v_call: TRBV9

cdr3_aa: CASSASGNSYEQYF
v_call: TRBV5-4

cdr3_aa: CASEIWAGDQQETQYF
v_call: TRBV2

cdr3_aa: CASSPGVNYGYTF
v_call: TRBV5-6

cdr3_aa: CASSALQREGRTGELFF
v_call: TRBV25-1

cdr3_aa: CASSLDRGQEITEAFF
v_call: TRBV5-4

cdr3_aa: CSSSQEWGEAYGYTF
v_call: TRBV7-9

cdr3_aa: CATEREAGDTQYF
v_call: TRBV2

cdr3_aa: CASSLVRRSGQKDTQYF
v_call: TRBV11-2

cdr3_aa: CASSHNRGTRMNTEAFF
v_call: TRBV5-4

cdr3_aa: CASSPRISNNENTEAFF
v_call: TRBV9

cdr3_aa: CASSLAGNYEQYF
v_call: TRBV5-1

cdr3_aa: CASSSLQGSATEAFF
v_call: TRBV5-1

cdr3_aa: CASSLDRVKAYEQYF
v_call: TRBV5-4

cdr3_aa: CASSLGAPRDTYEQYF
v_call: TRBV5-4

cdr3_aa: CASSIGQGEQPQHF
v_call: TRBV19

cdr3_aa: CASSVGLAGGDTQYF
v_call: TRBV7-2

cdr3_aa: CASSYYGEQYF
v_call: TRBV27

cdr3_aa: CASSPTGYGANVLTF
v_call: TRBV19

cdr3_aa: CASSLGLAGVETQYF
v_call: TRBV7-9

cdr3_aa: CATKTGPSYEQYF
v_call: TRBV6-1

cdr3_aa: CASSLTGGGTEAFF
v_call: TRBV5-1

cdr3_aa: CSDWDRVGTEAFF
v_call: TRBV29-1

cdr3_aa: CASSQVSSASGHRTDTQYF
v_call: TRBV4-1

cdr3_aa: CASSLEGDEQYF
v_call: TRBV5-1

cdr3_aa: CASSQVDYRLAKNIQYF
v_call: TRBV4-1

cdr3_aa: CASSRANGELFF
v_call: TRBV9

cdr3_aa: CASSSTGGAETQYF
v_call: TRBV5-1

cdr3_aa: CASSRHPSVPNYGYTF
v_call: TRBV11-2

cdr3_aa: CASSPSRGSNQPQHF
v_call: TRBV27